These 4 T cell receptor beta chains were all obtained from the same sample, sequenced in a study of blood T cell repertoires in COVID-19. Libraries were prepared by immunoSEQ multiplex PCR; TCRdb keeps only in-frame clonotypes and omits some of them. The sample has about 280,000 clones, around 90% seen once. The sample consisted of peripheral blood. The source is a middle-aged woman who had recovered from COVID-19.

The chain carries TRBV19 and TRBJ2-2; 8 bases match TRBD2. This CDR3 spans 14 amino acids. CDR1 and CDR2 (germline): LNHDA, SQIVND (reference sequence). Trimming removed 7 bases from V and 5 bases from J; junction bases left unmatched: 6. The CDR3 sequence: CASTSGSSTGELFF. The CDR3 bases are TGTGCCAGTACAAGCGGGAGCTCTACCGGGGAGCTGTTTTTT.

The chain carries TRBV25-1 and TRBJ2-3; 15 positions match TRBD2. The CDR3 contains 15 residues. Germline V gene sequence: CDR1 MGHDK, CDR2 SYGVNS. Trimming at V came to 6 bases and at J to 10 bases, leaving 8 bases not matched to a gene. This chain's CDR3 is CASSLGTSGRNAQYF. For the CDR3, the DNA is TGTGCCAGCAGCCTCGGGACTAGCGGGAGGAATGCGCAGTATTTT.

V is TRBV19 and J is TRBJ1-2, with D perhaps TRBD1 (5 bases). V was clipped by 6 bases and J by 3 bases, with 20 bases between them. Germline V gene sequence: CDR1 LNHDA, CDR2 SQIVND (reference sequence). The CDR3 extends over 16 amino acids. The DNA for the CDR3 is TGTGCCAGTAGCCCCCCCCGACAGAACGCCCACTATGGCTACACCTTC. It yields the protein CASSPPRQNAHYGYTF.

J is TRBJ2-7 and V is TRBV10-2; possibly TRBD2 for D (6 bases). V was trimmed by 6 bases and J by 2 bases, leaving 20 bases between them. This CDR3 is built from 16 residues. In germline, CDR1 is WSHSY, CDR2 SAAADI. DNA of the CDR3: TGCGCCAGCAGGGGCTTAGGGACTCCCTTCCCCTACGAGCAGTACTTC. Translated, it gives CASRGLGTPFPYEQYF.